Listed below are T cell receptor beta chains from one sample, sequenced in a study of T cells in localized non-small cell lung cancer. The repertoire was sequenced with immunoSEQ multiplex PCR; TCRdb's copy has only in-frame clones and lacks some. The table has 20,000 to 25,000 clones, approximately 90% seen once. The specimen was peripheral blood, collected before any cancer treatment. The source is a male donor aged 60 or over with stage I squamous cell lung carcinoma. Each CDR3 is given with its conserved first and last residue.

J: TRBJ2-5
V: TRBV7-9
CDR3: CASSPTGPQETQYF

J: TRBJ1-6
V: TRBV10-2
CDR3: CASSPGYNPKTESPLHF

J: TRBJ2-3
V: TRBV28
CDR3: CASSFGAGGLDTQYF

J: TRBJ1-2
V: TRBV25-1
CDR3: CASTGGYGYTF

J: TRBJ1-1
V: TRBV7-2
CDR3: CASSLSGRGGTEAFF

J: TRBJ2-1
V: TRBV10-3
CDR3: CAMSGGEGSYNEQFF

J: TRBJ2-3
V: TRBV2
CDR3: CASGPGGDRADTQYF

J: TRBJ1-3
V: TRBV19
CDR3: CASSIGMQKPGNTIYF

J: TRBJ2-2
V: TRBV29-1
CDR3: CSVERLGDSGNTGELFF

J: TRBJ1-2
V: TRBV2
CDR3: CASSWDGYTF

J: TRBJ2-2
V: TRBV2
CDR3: CASTGGEAGELVF

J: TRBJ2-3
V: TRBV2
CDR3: CASSVAYSTDTQYF

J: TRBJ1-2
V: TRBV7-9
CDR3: CASSSSRRGDIYGYTF

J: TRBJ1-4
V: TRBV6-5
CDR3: CASSYSGLLGEKLFF